These 26 T cell receptor beta chains were all obtained from the same sample, sequenced in a study of cytomegalovirus exposure and HLA in healthy donors. Sequencing was performed with immunoSEQ multiplex PCR; in TCRdb, only in-frame clones are kept and a portion is missing. The table lists 110,000 or so clones, around 88% of them singletons. The sequencing input was PBMCs. The receptor set was obtained from a man between 18 and 29 years old in good health and CMV-seronegative.

This clone was picked up one time. The rearrangement links TRBV18 to TRBJ1-2; unclear D gene. V shed 2 bases and J shed 3 bases, with 13 bases lying between them. Germline V lookup: CDR1 KGHSH, CDR2 LQKENI. This CDR3 is built from 15 residues. The CDR3 DNA reads TGTGCCAGCTCACCATCGATGTACGCAGACTATGGCTACACCTTC. Translating gives CASSPSMYADYGYTF.

The rearrangement joins TRBV7-2 to TRBJ2-2; 10 bases line up with TRBD2. V lost 11 bases to trimming and J lost 5 bases; unmatched junction nucleotides: 11. Germline CDR1 is SGHTA and CDR2 is FQGNSA. This CDR3 spans 15 amino acids. The chain's CDR3 is CAAKREGSETGELFF. The CDR3 bases are TGTGCCGCGAAGCGGGAGGGGTCGGAAACCGGGGAGCTGTTTTTT. The variable domain in full, completed from reference TRBV7-2 and TRBJ2-2, reads GAGVSQSPSNKVTEKGKDVELRCDPISGHTALYWYRQSLGQGLEFLIYFQGNSAPDKSGLPSDRFSAERTGGSVSTLTIQRTQQEDSAVYLCAAKREGSETGELFFGEGSRLTVL.

V gene TRBV11-2 combines with J gene TRBJ2-1; TRBD2 matches 11 bases. Trimming took 2 bases from V and 3 from J; bases not matched to a gene: 3. Germline-derived CDR1 and CDR2 are SGHAT and FQNNGV. The CDR3 is made up of 16 amino acids. The DNA for the CDR3 is TGTGCCAGCAGCTTAACTCTAGCGGGAGGCTACAATGAGCAGTTCTTC. Translated: CASSLTLAGGYNEQFF.

The V gene is TRBV2, the J gene TRBJ2-4, with 12 bases matching TRBD2. V dropped 1 base and J dropped 8; count of bases not matched to a gene: 15. The CDR3 runs 19 residues. The germline gives CDR1 SNHLY, CDR2 FYNNEI. CDR3 in amino acids: CASSEGSLAGGLLSDIQYF. Written as DNA, the CDR3 is TGTGCCAGCAGTGAAGGATCGCTAGCGGGAGGGTTACTTTCGGACATTCAGTACTTC. The full variable domain, completed using reference TRBV2 and TRBJ2-4, is EPEVTQTPSHQVTQMGQEVILRCVPISNHLYFYWYRQILGQKVEFLVSFYNNEISEKSEIFDDQFSVERPDGSNFTLKIRSTKLEDSAMYFCASSEGSLAGGLLSDIQYFGAGTRLSVL.

This sequence joins TRBV29-1 and TRBJ2-3, with TRBD1 matching 7 bases. The germline V gene encodes CDR1 SQVTM and CDR2 ANQGSEA. The length of the CDR3 is 12 residues. V shed 7 bases, J shed 5 bases, and the junction held 6 bases outside the gene matches. In nucleotides, the CDR3 is TGCAGCGCGGAACAGGGGAAAGATACGCAGTATTTT. It specifies CSAEQGKDTQYF.

V and J are TRBV29-1 and TRBJ2-6; 7 nucleotides match TRBD2. CDR3 size: 16 residues. V dropped 5 bases and J dropped 0; count of bases not matched to a gene: 7. Germline loops: CDR1 SQVTM, CDR2 ANQGSEA. The CDR3 is CSVSGGNRSGANVLTF. The CDR3 nucleotides are TGCAGCGTTTCCGGGGGGAACCGCTCTGGGGCCAACGTCCTGACTTTC.

The sample holds one count of this clone. This chain joins TRBV19 and TRBJ2-6; 7 nucleotides align to TRBD1. V lost 5 bases and J lost 12; bases outside the gene matches: 10. CDR3 length: 14 amino acids. The germline CDR1 and CDR2 sequences are LNHDA and SQIVND (reference sequence). In DNA form, the CDR3 reads TGTGCCAGTAGTGTAGGACAGGCTCTAAGCGTCCTGACTTTC. As protein: CASSVGQALSVLTF.

This chain joins TRBV5-8 and TRBJ2-1; D unclear. CDR3 length: 16 amino acids. Germline CDR1 SGHTS, CDR2 YDEGEE. The V gene lost 6 bases and the J gene lost 6 bases, with 22 bases spanning the gap. CDR3 nucleotide sequence: TGTGCCAGCACCCCGAGGCCCTCAACTCCCTCCAATGAGCAGTTCTTC. Translating it yields CASTPRPSTPSNEQFF. Complete variable domain (other parts from reference TRBV5-8 and TRBJ2-1): EAGVTQSPTHLIKTRGQQATLRCSPISGHTSVYWYQQALGLGLQFLLWYDEGEERNRGNFPPRFSGRQFPNYSSELNVNALELEDSALYLCASTPRPSTPSNEQFFGPGTRLTVL.

This chain joins TRBV18 and TRBJ1-1, with a weak D call TRBD1 (6 bases). CDR1 is KGHSH and CDR2 is LQKENI in the germline V gene. This CDR3 is 16 amino acids long. Trimming removed 1 base from V and 1 base from J, with 13 bases in between. The CDR3 bases are TGTGCCAGCTCACCACGTTTTGGACAGACGAACACTGAAGCTTTCTTT. Translating gives CASSPRFGQTNTEAFF. The variable domain in full, with the rest retrieved from reference TRBV18 and TRBJ1-1, is NAGVMQNPRHLVRRRGQEARLRCSPMKGHSHVYWYRQLPEEGLKFMVYLQKENIIDESGMPKERFSAEFPKEGPSILRIQQVVRGDSAAYFCASSPRFGQTNTEAFFGQGTRLTVV.

The rearrangement uses TRBV29-1 and TRBJ1-1; TRBD1 matches at 8 bases. There are 14 residues in the CDR3. Germline V lookup: CDR1 SQVTM, CDR2 ANQGSEA. V gave up 0 bases and J gave up 1 base; unmatched junction bases: 1. Here the CDR3 reads CSVEETGGNTEAFF. CDR3 coding DNA: TGCAGCGTTGAAGAAACAGGGGGGAACACTGAAGCTTTCTTT.

Here the CDR3 reads CASSRAVDRANQPQHF. The CDR3 nucleotides read TGTGCCAGCTCACGAGCAGTCGACAGGGCCAATCAGCCCCAGCATTTT. The rearrangement uses TRBV18 and TRBJ1-5, with 7 nucleotides matching TRBD1. Germline V gene lookup returns CDR1 KGHSH and CDR2 LQKENI. V lost 4 bases, J lost 3 bases, and 9 bases stayed unmatched. There are 16 residues in the CDR3.

This chain's CDR3 is CASSYSPPEGPGEQYF. In DNA, the CDR3 is TGTGCCAGCAGTTACTCTCCCCCCGAGGGCCCAGGCGAGCAGTACTTC. The V call is TRBV6-5, the J call TRBJ2-7; D may be TRBD2 (5 bases). The V end was cut by 0 bases, the J end by 6 bases, with 18 bases between. Germline loops: CDR1 MNHEY, CDR2 SVGAGI. CDR3 length: 16 amino acids.

V and J are TRBV15 and TRBJ1-1; no clear D gene. The CDR3 consists of 17 residues. Trimming took off 1 base at V and 9 bases at J, with 24 bases between the two ends. Germline V gene lookup returns CDR1 LNHNV and CDR2 YYDKDF (reference sequence). The CDR3 loop reads CATSRASLTEGTGKAFF. CDR3 sequence (DNA): TGTGCCACCAGCAGAGCATCGCTGACTGAAGGAACGGGGAAAGCTTTCTTT.

The CDR3 coding sequence is TGTGCCAGCTCACTCTCCCCCGGGACAGGGGATGGCTACACCTTC. Amino acid sequence: CASSLSPGTGDGYTF. The V call is TRBV18, the J call TRBJ1-2; 10 nucleotides align to TRBD1. V shed 4 bases, J shed 6 bases, and the junction held 8 bases outside the gene matches. Germline V CDR1 and CDR2: KGHSH, LQKENI. This CDR3 contains 15 residues.

This chain uses TRBV9 with TRBJ1-5; a possible D gene is TRBD1 (5 bases). The germline V gene has CDR1 SGDLS and CDR2 YYNGEE. The CDR3 consists of 14 residues. The V end lost 3 bases, the J end lost 2 bases, and 9 bases lay between the germline ends. CDR3 amino acids: CASSEGAGNQPQHF. CDR3 nucleotide sequence: TGTGCCAGCAGCGAAGGGGCGGGCAATCAGCCCCAGCATTTT.

V is TRBV6-5 and J is TRBJ1-6; 7 bases are a match to TRBD1. V trimming: 1 base; J trimming: 5 bases; junction bases outside the gene matches: 2. The CDR3 sequence is 15 residues long. Germline CDR1 is MNHEY and CDR2 is SVGAGI. The CDR3 region has the DNA TGTGCCAGCAGTTACTTCGGGACAGATAATTCACCCCTCCACTTT. This codes for CASSYFGTDNSPLHF.

This clone was detected only a few times. The rearrangement links TRBV6-4 to TRBJ2-1, with 10 bases aligning to TRBD2. V dropped 3 bases and J dropped 7; count of bases not matched to a gene: 6. The germline V gene has CDR1 MRHNA and CDR2 SNTAGT. The length of the CDR3 is 15 residues. The CDR3 DNA follows: TGTGCCAGCAGTGAAGGACTAGCGGAGACTAATGAGCAGTTCTTC. Its protein product is CASSEGLAETNEQFF.

The chain's CDR3 is CASSSPGQNYGYTF. In DNA form, the CDR3 reads TGTGCCAGCAGCTCCCCCGGACAGAACTATGGCTACACCTTC. The chain links TRBV5-4 to TRBJ1-2, with a weak D call TRBD1 (6 bases). The germline gives CDR1 SGHNT, CDR2 YYREEE (reference sequence). V dropped 3 bases and J dropped 2 bases, with 11 bases sitting between them. There are 14 residues in the CDR3.

As to this clone: The sample carries other DNA sequences with the same CDR3. The rearrangement links TRBV28 to TRBJ2-3; TRBD2 might be the D (6 bases). V lost 2 bases and J 1 base, leaving 7 bases between the germline ends. CDR1 and CDR2 from the germline V gene are MDHEN and SYDVKM. The CDR3 runs 14 residues. CDR3: CASSLTGGTDTQYF. The CDR3 DNA reads as TGTGCCAGCAGTTTAACGGGGGGCACAGATACGCAGTATTTT.

CDR3 sequence: CASSLDPGGDTGELFF. The CDR3 region has the DNA TGTGCCAGCAGCTTAGATCCGGGAGGGGATACCGGGGAGCTGTTTTTT. The chain couples TRBV11-2 to TRBJ2-2; 8 bases are a match to TRBD2. CDR3 length: 16 residues. After removal of 0 bases from V and 5 bases from J, the junction contained 5 bases not matched to a gene. Looked up from germline, CDR1 is SGHAT and CDR2 is FQNNGV.

In DNA form, the CDR3 reads TGTGCCAGTAGTATCTACAGGGGGGACACTGAAGCTTTCTTT. This sequence encodes CASSIYRGDTEAFF. The rearrangement joins TRBV19 to TRBJ1-1, with 8 bases fitting TRBD1. J lost 3 bases, V lost 3 bases, and 3 bases had no gene match. Germline V gene data show CDR1 as LNHDA and CDR2 as SQIVND (reference sequence). This CDR3 comprises 14 residues.

This chain joins TRBV9 and TRBJ2-7, with 8 bases identical to TRBD1. The V gene end was trimmed by 3 bases and the J gene end by 3 bases; junction bases not matched to a gene: 8. CDR3 length equals 15 residues. Germline V gives CDR1 SGDLS, CDR2 YYNGEE. As DNA, the CDR3 is TGTGCCAGCAGCGCACGGACAGGGAAGAACTACGAGCAGTACTTC. It translates to CASSARTGKNYEQYF.

The sample holds a few counts of this clone. V gene TRBV28 combines with J gene TRBJ2-7; TRBD2 aligns across 8 bases. CDR3 length equals 15 residues. Germline CDR1 and CDR2: MDHEN and SYDVKM. J gave up 0 bases and V 5 bases, and 6 bases lay outside the gene matches. CDR3 DNA sequence: TGTGCCAGCAGTAACGGGAGGGGTTACTCCTACGAGCAGTACTTC. Translation: CASSNGRGYSYEQYF.

This clone was seen only once. The rearrangement uses TRBV7-2 and TRBJ2-2; D not certain. Trimming removed 2 bases at V and 5 bases at J, with 9 bases between. Per the germline V gene, CDR1 is SGHTA and CDR2 is FQGNSA. The CDR3 has 14 residues. The CDR3 DNA is TGTGCCAGCAGCTTATCGGCGACTACCGGGGAGCTGTTTTTT. Its protein product is CASSLSATTGELFF.

V is TRBV11-3 and J is TRBJ2-1; 9 nucleotides line up with TRBD1. With V trimmed by 3 bases and J by 4 bases, 10 bases remained unmatched. CDR1 is SGHNT and CDR2 is YENEEA in the germline V gene. The CDR3 loop spans 17 amino acids. The CDR3 DNA reads as TGTGCCAGCAGCTTTGCCTTTCCGGGACAGGGTTACAATGAGCAGTTCTTC. Protein product: CASSFAFPGQGYNEQFF.

The CDR3 sequence: CASSAGGTSTDTQYF. In nucleotides, the CDR3 is TGTGCCAGCAGCGCGGGGGGTACTAGCACAGATACGCAGTATTTT. The chain employs TRBV9 and TRBJ2-3; 7 bases match TRBD2. Germline V gene sequence: CDR1 SGDLS, CDR2 YYNGEE. V was clipped by 3 bases and J by 0 bases; unmatched bases: 4. This CDR3 spans 15 amino acids.